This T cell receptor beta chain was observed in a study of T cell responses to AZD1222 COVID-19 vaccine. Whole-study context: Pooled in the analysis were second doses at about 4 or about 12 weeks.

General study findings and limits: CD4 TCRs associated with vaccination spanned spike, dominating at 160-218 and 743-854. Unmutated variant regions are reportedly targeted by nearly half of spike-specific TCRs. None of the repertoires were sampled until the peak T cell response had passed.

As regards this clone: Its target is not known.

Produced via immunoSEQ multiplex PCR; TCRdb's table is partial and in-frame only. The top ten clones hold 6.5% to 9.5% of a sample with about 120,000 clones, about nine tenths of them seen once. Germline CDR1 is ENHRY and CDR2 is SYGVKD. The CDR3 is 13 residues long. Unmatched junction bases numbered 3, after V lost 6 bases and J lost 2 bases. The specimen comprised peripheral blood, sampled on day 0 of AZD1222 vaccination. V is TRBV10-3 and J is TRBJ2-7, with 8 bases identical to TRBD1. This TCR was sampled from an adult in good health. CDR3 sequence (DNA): TGTGCCATCAGGAGACAGGGGCCCTACGAGCAGTACTTC. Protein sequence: CAIRRQGPYEQYF.